One sample yielded the 16 T cell receptor beta chains listed below, sequenced in a study of T cells in localized non-small cell lung cancer. TCRdb keeps only in-frame clones here, not all; method: immunoSEQ multiplex PCR. The repertoire holds about 61,000 clones, with around nine tenths as singletons. The specimen comprised peripheral blood, sampled before any cancer treatment. These receptors were obtained from a man aged 40 to 70 with stage I squamous cell lung carcinoma.

The sample holds a few counts of this clone. The chain uses TRBV7-2 and TRBJ2-7; D assignment may be TRBD1 or TRBD2 (5 bases each). In germline, CDR1 is SGHTA, CDR2 FQGNSA. This CDR3 has 15 residues. V lost 4 bases and J 5 bases, leaving 18 bases between the germline ends. This CDR3 reads CASSSKRQGRHEQYF. CDR3 DNA: TGTGCCAGCAGCTCCAAGCGGCAGGGTCGCCACGAGCAGTACTTC. The entire variable domain, with the rest obtained from reference TRBV7-2 and TRBJ2-7, is as follows: GAGVSQSPSNKVTEKGKDVELRCDPISGHTALYWYRQSLGQGLEFLIYFQGNSAPDKSGLPSDRFSAERTGGSVSTLTIQRTQQEDSAVYLCASSSKRQGRHEQYFGPGTRLTVT.

The chain combines TRBV2 with TRBJ1-5; D uncertain. Germline CDR1 SNHLY, CDR2 FYNNEI. Between the trimmed V and J ends, which lost 3 bases and 0 bases, there was a span of 6 bases. The CDR3 totals 14 residues. The CDR3 protein is CASSDSRSNQPQHF. As DNA, the CDR3 is TGTGCCAGCAGTGACTCTCGTAGCAATCAGCCCCAGCATTTT.

This clone was detected once. This sequence joins TRBV5-1 and TRBJ2-7, with TRBD2 identical over 14 bases. Germline lookup yields CDR1 SGHRS and CDR2 YFSETQ. CDR3 length: 16 residues. Trimming removed 0 bases from V and 5 bases from J; junction bases left unmatched: 4. The CDR3 loop reads CASSLEGLAGENEQYF. CDR3 coding DNA: TGCGCCAGCAGCTTGGAGGGACTAGCGGGAGAAAACGAGCAGTACTTC.

V is TRBV6-6 and J is TRBJ2-2; D is uncertain. V was trimmed by 4 bases and J by 4 bases, leaving 13 bases between them. In germline, CDR1 is MNHNY, CDR2 SVGAGI (reference sequence). The CDR3 is 15 residues long. CDR3 sequence (DNA): TGTGCCAGCAGTTCTCACGACAAATTCACCGGGGAGCTGTTTTTT. This encodes CASSSHDKFTGELFF.

The rearrangement uses TRBV7-3 and TRBJ2-1, with D possibly matching TRBD2 (5 bases). Looked up from germline, CDR1 is SGHTA and CDR2 is FQGTGA. Trimming took off 4 bases at V and 8 bases at J, with 12 bases between the two ends. This CDR3 contains 13 residues. In DNA form, the CDR3 reads TGTGCCAGCAGCTCCCGGGATGGCTATGAGCAGTTCTTC. Amino acid sequence: CASSSRDGYEQFF.

V is TRBV4-3 and J is TRBJ2-3, with 7 bases identical to TRBD2. The germline CDR1 and CDR2 sequences are LGHNA and YSLEER. The length of the CDR3 is 18 residues. V gave up 0 bases and J gave up 0 bases; unmatched junction bases: 9. The CDR3 here is CASSQDERGLLSTDTQYF. As DNA, the CDR3 is TGCGCCAGCAGCCAAGATGAGCGGGGCCTTCTAAGCACAGATACGCAGTATTTT.

The chain combines TRBV4-2 with TRBJ1-3; D remains unclear. The CDR3 runs 15 residues. The germline V and J ends were trimmed by 0 bases and 3 bases, with 9 bases remaining between them. Germline CDR1 reads LGHNA; CDR2 reads YNFKEQ. The chain's CDR3 is CASSQDGGFGNTIYF. DNA for the CDR3: TGTGCCAGCAGCCAAGACGGAGGGTTTGGAAACACCATATATTTT.

The chain carries TRBV5-8 and TRBJ2-5; D uncertain. The CDR3 covers 12 residues. The V and J ends lost 4 bases and 4 bases respectively, with 8 bases between them. Germline V gene data show CDR1 as SGHTS and CDR2 as YDEGEE. This chain's CDR3 is CASSPRRETQYF. CDR3 bases: TGTGCCAGCAGCCCCCGGCGAGAGACCCAGTACTTC.

On this clone: At the DNA level, this CDR3 is encoded by other sequences in the same sample as well. V is TRBV28 and J is TRBJ1-3; 8 bases fit TRBD1. The CDR3 contains 15 residues. The germline gives CDR1 MDHEN, CDR2 SYDVKM. V gave up 6 bases and J gave up 2 bases; unmatched junction bases: 6. DNA of the CDR3: TGTGCCAGCAGATCGGACAGGGTGCCTGGAAACACCATATATTTT. Protein sequence: CASRSDRVPGNTIYF.

Only one count was recorded for this clone. The chain has TRBV7-2 and TRBJ2-3; D is possibly TRBD1 (6 bases). This CDR3 contains 12 residues. Germline values: CDR1 SGHTA, CDR2 FQGNSA. V lost 5 bases, J lost 6 bases, and 9 bases lay in between. The CDR3 region has the DNA TGTGCCAGCAGCGACAGGAAGGATACGCAGTATTTT. Its translation: CASSDRKDTQYF.

This clone was counted a single time. V usage is TRBV6-6 and J usage is TRBJ2-1; 7 nucleotides match TRBD2. The CDR3 has 14 amino acids. Germline V gene sequence: CDR1 MNHNY, CDR2 SVGAGI (reference sequence). V trimming: 5 bases; J trimming: 4 bases; junction bases outside the gene matches: 5. This CDR3 reads CASSPRTSYNEQFF. As DNA, the CDR3 is TGTGCCAGCAGTCCCCGGACTAGTTACAATGAGCAGTTCTTC.

The rearrangement links TRBV6-4 to TRBJ2-7, with D unclear. V was trimmed by 6 bases and J by 2 bases, leaving 11 bases between them. This CDR3 comprises 13 residues. Per germline, CDR1 MRHNA and CDR2 SNTAGT. CDR3 nucleotides: TGTGCCAGCAGGAACGCGATTGCCTACGAGCAGTACTTC. It translates to CASRNAIAYEQYF.

V usage is TRBV28 and J usage is TRBJ1-5; D is uncertain. This CDR3 contains 18 residues. Trimming removed 3 bases at V and 0 bases at J, with 18 bases between. Germline CDR1 is MDHEN and CDR2 is SYDVKM. This chain's CDR3 is CASSLVRYGEYSNQPQHF. Written as DNA, the CDR3 is TGTGCCAGCAGTTTGGTCCGGTACGGAGAATATAGCAATCAGCCCCAGCATTTT.

The chain recombines TRBV5-4 with TRBJ2-4; TRBD1 matches at 7 bases. Trimming at V came to 4 bases and at J to 5 bases, leaving 9 bases not matched to a gene. Per the germline V gene, CDR1 is SGHNT and CDR2 is YYREEE (reference sequence). The CDR3 runs to 15 residues. The CDR3 reads CASSASHRGQNIQYF. The CDR3 nucleotides are TGTGCCAGCAGCGCTTCCCACAGGGGCCAAAACATTCAGTACTTC.

This chain links TRBV27 with TRBJ2-2; TRBD2 might be the D (5 bases). The CDR3 is made up of 13 amino acids. V was cut by 11 bases and J by 3 bases, with 13 bases left in between. Germline lookup yields CDR1 MNHEY and CDR2 SMNVEV (reference sequence). CDR3 coding DNA: TGTGCCTCTGAGAGGGCGGACACCGGGGAGCTGTTTTTT. This translates into CASERADTGELFF.

The V and J genes are TRBV2 and TRBJ1-1; 7 positions match TRBD1. Germline CDR1 reads SNHLY; CDR2 reads FYNNEI. The CDR3 has 13 residues. After removal of 6 bases from V and 10 bases from J, the junction contained 11 bases not matched to a gene. CDR3 in amino acids: CASRMQGGRRAFF. For the CDR3, the DNA is TGTGCCAGCAGGATGCAGGGGGGGCGCAGAGCTTTCTTT. The full variable domain, completed using reference TRBV2 and TRBJ1-1, is EPEVTQTPSHQVTQMGQEVILRCVPISNHLYFYWYRQILGQKVEFLVSFYNNEISEKSEIFDDQFSVERPDGSNFTLKIRSTKLEDSAMYFCASRMQGGRRAFFGQGTRLTVV.